The clone carrying this T cell receptor (beta chain) was picked up many times. The data were obtained in a study of CD8+CD57+ T cells in acquired aplastic anemia. For the study at large: The mean DNA yield obtained from sorted CD4+ and CD8+ cells came to roughly 3.4 ug. Healthy donors averaged approximately 10 million reads for CD4+ cells.

Trimming took off 3 bases at V and 6 bases at J, with 9 bases between the two ends. This CDR3 is built from 12 residues. The template used for profiling TCR beta VDJ and CDR3 was genomic DNA. One entry per CDR3 protein results from TCRdb running MiXCR on the reads. This sample yields over 200,000 distinct CDR3 sequences, of which about 59% are seen a single time; around 32% belongs to the top ten. This chain uses TRBV12-3 or TRBV12-4 with TRBJ2-7; weak D call: TRBD1 (5 bases). This receptor was taken from a human donor in good health. The specimen sequenced was sorted CD4+, CD8+, or CD8+CD57+ T cells (not recorded which) from PBMCs. This CDR3 reads CASSFAGFEQYF. As DNA, the CDR3 is TGTGCCAGCAGTTTTGCAGGGTTCGAGCAGTACTTC.